The 14 T cell receptor beta chains given below trace back to one sample, sequenced in a study of control samples from healthy donors and cancer patients. This table comes from immunoSEQ multiplex PCR, and its TCRdb copy is limited to in-frame clones, with some not included. The table shows 70,000 to 95,000 clones, with 80% to 90% occurring only once. Sample: blood. These receptors were obtained from a man aged 50-59 years in good health.

The chain couples TRBV6-2 or TRBV6-3 to TRBJ1-5, with a weak D call TRBD1 (5 bases). The CDR3 totals 14 residues. Germline-derived CDR1 and CDR2 are MNHEY and SVGEGT. V shed 2 bases and J shed 4 bases, with 9 bases lying between them. CDR3 bases: TGTGCCAGCAGTTACGTACAGGAGAATCAGCCCCAGCATTTT. It translates to CASSYVQENQPQHF.

V usage is TRBV24-1 and J usage is TRBJ2-3; TRBD1 matches at 9 bases. Germline values: CDR1 KGHDR, CDR2 SFDVKD. V gave up 9 bases and J gave up 0 bases; unmatched junction bases: 3. This CDR3 is built from 14 residues. This CDR3 is CATEDRGSTDTQYF. CDR3 nucleotide sequence: TGTGCCACCGAGGACAGGGGAAGCACAGATACGCAGTATTTT.

This chain joins TRBV24-1 and TRBJ1-2; D call uncertain. The CDR3 runs 14 residues. Between the trimmed V and J ends, which lost 1 base and 4 bases, there was a span of 9 bases. The germline V gene encodes CDR1 KGHDR and CDR2 SFDVKD. The CDR3 nucleotides read TGTGCCACCAGTGATTTCGGGGTTTTCTATGGCTACACCTTC. Residues: CATSDFGVFYGYTF.

This sequence joins TRBV5-1 and TRBJ2-1, with D unresolved. Looked up from germline, CDR1 is SGHRS and CDR2 is YFSETQ. V lost 7 bases and J 6 bases, leaving 23 bases between the germline ends. The CDR3 is 16 residues long. The CDR3 DNA follows: TGCGCCAGCTTAGGTCGACGGCCGACGGCACTCAATGAGCAGTTCTTC. Encoded protein: CASLGRRPTALNEQFF.

DNA for the CDR3: TGTGCCAGCAGCTTAGACCCTCCAGGAGGGACCAAAAACATTCAGTACTTC. Translation gives CASSLDPPGGTKNIQYF. The chain joins TRBV7-3 to TRBJ2-4; D might be TRBD2 (6 bases). The CDR3 spans 17 residues. Germline V gene data show CDR1 as SGHTA and CDR2 as FQGTGA. The V end was cut by 2 bases, the J end by 2 bases, with 16 bases between.

The chain joins TRBV11-2 to TRBJ2-5; D not resolved. CDR3 length equals 13 residues. Germline CDR1 and CDR2: SGHAT and FQNNGV. Trimming took off 3 bases at V and 2 bases at J, with 7 bases between the two ends. CDR3 amino acids: CASSFSHQETQYF. The DNA of the CDR3 is TGTGCCAGCAGCTTTAGCCATCAAGAGACCCAGTACTTC.

This rearrangement joins TRBV19 to TRBJ1-4; 12 bases agree with TRBD1. The germline V gene has CDR1 LNHDA and CDR2 SQIVND (reference sequence). The V and J ends lost 9 bases and 3 bases, in that order; junction bases with no gene match: 5. The length of the CDR3 is 15 residues. The CDR3 is CASRDRGQANEKLFF. The CDR3 DNA reads TGTGCCAGCCGGGACAGGGGGCAAGCTAATGAAAAACTGTTTTTT.

This sequence joins TRBV3-1 (or the pseudogene TRBV3-2) and TRBJ2-7; D is uncertain. This CDR3 has 14 residues. V was pared by 5 bases and J by 2 bases, with 13 bases between. Germline V gives CDR1 LGHDT, CDR2 YNNKEL (reference sequence). The CDR3 region has the DNA TGTGCCAGCAGCAAGCAAGACGGAGCCTACGAGCAGTACTTC. This encodes CASSKQDGAYEQYF.

This clone has just one count. The V and J genes are TRBV7-3 and TRBJ1-1; 10 nucleotides match TRBD1. In germline, CDR1 is SGHTA, CDR2 FQGTGA. J was trimmed by 5 bases and V by 4 bases; bases with no gene match: 4. The CDR3 covers 14 residues. The CDR3 region has the DNA TGTGCCAGCAGCTACCTGGGACAGGGGACTGAAGCTTTCTTT. This encodes CASSYLGQGTEAFF.

The J gene is TRBJ2-7, the V gene TRBV19; D gene ambiguous. CDR3 size: 14 residues. Per the germline V gene, CDR1 is LNHDA and CDR2 is SQIVND (reference sequence). V was pared by 1 base and J by 0 bases, with 7 bases between. The CDR3 reads CASSIVGSSYEQYF. Written as DNA, the CDR3 is TGTGCCAGTAGTATAGTAGGTTCCTCCTACGAGCAGTACTTC.

The J gene is TRBJ2-5, the V gene TRBV5-4; D may be TRBD1 or TRBD2 (6 bases each). This CDR3 has 14 amino acids. Germline lookup yields CDR1 SGHNT and CDR2 YYREEE (reference sequence). V was shortened by 3 bases and J by 5 bases, with 14 bases between the two germline ends. The CDR3 sequence is CASSSGGGPETQYF. CDR3 bases: TGTGCCAGCAGCTCCGGAGGGGGGCCCGAGACCCAGTACTTC.

The V call is TRBV7-2, the J call TRBJ2-5; 13 bases fit TRBD2. The length of the CDR3 is 16 residues. Germline trimming cut 5 bases from V and 2 bases from J; bases unmatched to any gene: 5. Germline V gives CDR1 SGHTA, CDR2 FQGNSA. For the CDR3, the DNA is TGTGCCAGCAGCCCGGGACTAGCGGGGCTTCAAGAGACCCAGTACTTC. This gives the protein CASSPGLAGLQETQYF.

The chain joins TRBV5-1 to TRBJ2-7; D remains unclear. The CDR3 is 13 amino acids. Trimming took 4 bases from V and 4 from J, leaving 12 bases between them. Germline V CDR1 and CDR2: SGHRS, YFSETQ. This CDR3 is CASSISDTYEQYF. CDR3 nucleotide sequence: TGCGCCAGCAGCATATCAGACACGTACGAGCAGTACTTC.

In its sample, this clone was seen once. The genes are TRBV6-5 and TRBJ2-4, with D tentatively TRBD1 or TRBD2 (5 bases each). V was trimmed by 2 bases and J by 3 bases, leaving 8 bases between them. Germline loops: CDR1 MNHEY, CDR2 SVGAGI. The CDR3 totals 14 residues. CDR3 loop: CASSYLGVKNIQYF. For the CDR3, the DNA is TGTGCCAGCAGTTACCTGGGGGTCAAAAACATTCAGTACTTC.